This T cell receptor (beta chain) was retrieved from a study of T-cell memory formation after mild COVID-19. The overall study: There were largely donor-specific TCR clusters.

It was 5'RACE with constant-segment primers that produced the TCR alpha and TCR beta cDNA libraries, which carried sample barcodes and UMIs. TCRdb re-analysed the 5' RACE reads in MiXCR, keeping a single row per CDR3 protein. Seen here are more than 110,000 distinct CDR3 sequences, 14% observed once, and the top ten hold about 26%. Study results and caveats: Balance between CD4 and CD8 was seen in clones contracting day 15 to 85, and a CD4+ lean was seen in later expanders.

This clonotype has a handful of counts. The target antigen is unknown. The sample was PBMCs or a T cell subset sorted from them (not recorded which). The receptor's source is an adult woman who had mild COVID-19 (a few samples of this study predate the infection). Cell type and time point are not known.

DNA for the CDR3: TGCAGCGTTGAAGATTGGGATGACAGGGGACACGACATTCAGTACTTC. As protein: CSVEDWDDRGHDIQYF. The genes are TRBV29-1 and TRBJ2-4; 8 bases agree with TRBD1. Germline V CDR1 and CDR2: SQVTM, ANQGSEA. The CDR3 has 16 amino acids. Trimming at V came to 0 bases and at J to 8 bases, leaving 12 bases not matched to a gene.